This T cell receptor beta chain was found in a study of T-cell reconstitution after alpha-beta-depleted transplantation in children. Study-level findings and limits: It was reported that alpha-beta T cells came from several hundred expanded graft clones (about two months after transplant). It was surviving recipient T cells and thymic progenitors that gave some patients high TCRbeta diversity at day 60. At the one-year point after transplant, T-cell counts and TCRbeta diversity were found to come mostly from T cells that had been newly produced.

Unique molecular identifiers were incorporated into the prepared TCRbeta library. Each CDR3 protein is one row after TCRdb ran MiXCR on the PCR reads. The sample shows a few hundred thousand distinct CDR3 sequences, 13% of them seen only once. This clonotype showed up many times. Its antigen is still unknown. This receptor was taken from a male patient younger than 18 who had a stem cell transplant for acute myeloid leukemia, so the T cells may come from the graft donor. Source: PBMCs, mostly from graft donor cells, taken 360 days after TCRalphabeta/CD19-depleted stem cell transplant.

The CDR3 sequence is CASSGSRDVNNEQFF. CDR3 nucleotides: TGTGCCAGCAGCGGCTCAAGGGACGTTAACAATGAGCAGTTCTTC. The chain couples TRBV9 to TRBJ2-1, with D possibly being TRBD1 or TRBD2 (5 bases each). Germline CDR1 reads SGDLS; CDR2 reads YYNGEE. The CDR3 totals 15 residues. With 3 bases removed from V and 5 bases from J, the gap between germline ends came to 15 bases.